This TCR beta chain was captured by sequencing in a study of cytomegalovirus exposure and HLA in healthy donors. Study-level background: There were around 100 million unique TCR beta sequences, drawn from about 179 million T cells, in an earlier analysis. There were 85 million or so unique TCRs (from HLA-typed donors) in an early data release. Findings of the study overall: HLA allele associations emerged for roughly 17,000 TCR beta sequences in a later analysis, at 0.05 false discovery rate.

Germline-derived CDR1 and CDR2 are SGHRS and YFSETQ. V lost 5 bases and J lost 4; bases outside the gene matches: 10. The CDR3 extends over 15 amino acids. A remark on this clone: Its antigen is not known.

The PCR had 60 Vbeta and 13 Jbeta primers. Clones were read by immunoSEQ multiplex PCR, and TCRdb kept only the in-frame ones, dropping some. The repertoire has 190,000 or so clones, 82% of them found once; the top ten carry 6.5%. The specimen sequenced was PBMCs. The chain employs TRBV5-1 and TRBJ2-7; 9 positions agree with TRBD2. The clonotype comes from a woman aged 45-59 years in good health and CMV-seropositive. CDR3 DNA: TGCGCCAGCAGGGACGGCCTAGCGGGACGGTACGAGCAGTACTTC. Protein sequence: CASRDGLAGRYEQYF.